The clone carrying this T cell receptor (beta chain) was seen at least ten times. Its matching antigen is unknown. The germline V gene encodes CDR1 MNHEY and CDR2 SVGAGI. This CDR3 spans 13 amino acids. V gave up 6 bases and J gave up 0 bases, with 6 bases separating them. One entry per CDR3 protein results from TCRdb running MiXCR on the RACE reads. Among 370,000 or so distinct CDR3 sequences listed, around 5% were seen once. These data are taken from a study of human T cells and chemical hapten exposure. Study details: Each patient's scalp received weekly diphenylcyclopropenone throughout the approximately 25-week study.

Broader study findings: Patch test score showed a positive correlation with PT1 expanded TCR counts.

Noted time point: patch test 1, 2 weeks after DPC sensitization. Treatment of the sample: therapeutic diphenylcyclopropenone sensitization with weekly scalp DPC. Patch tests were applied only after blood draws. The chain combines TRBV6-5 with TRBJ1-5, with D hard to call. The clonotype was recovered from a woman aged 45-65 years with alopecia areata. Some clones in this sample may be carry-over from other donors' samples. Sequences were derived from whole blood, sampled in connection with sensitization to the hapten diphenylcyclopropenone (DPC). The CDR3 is CASSGNSNQPQHF. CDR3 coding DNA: TGTGCCAGCAGCGGGAATAGCAATCAGCCCCAGCATTTT.